Below are 8 T cell receptor beta chains sequenced from a single sample in a study of CD8 T cells in ankylosing spondylitis. Regarding the study as a whole: It appeared that ankylosing spondylitis blood was characterized by a TCR beta motif of under ten highly homologous variants.

These receptors have no identified antigens. TCRdb processed the 5' RACE reads anew with MiXCR; each CDR3 protein has one entry. The repertoire consists of some 700,000 distinct CDR3 sequences, with around a fifth occurring once and the leading ten covering about 20%. Sequencing used blood, either unsorted or a sorted T cell fraction (not recorded which). These receptor sequences come from a male donor with ankylosing spondylitis.

The chain couples TRBV7-3 to TRBJ2-3, with 9 bases identical to TRBD2. Looked up from germline, CDR1 is SGHTA and CDR2 is FQGTGA. The CDR3 consists of 17 residues. The V gene end was trimmed by 3 bases and the J gene end by 0 bases; junction bases not matched to a gene: 7. CDR3 nucleotides: TGTGCCAGCAGCTTCAGTAGCGGGGGAACTAGCACAGATACGCAGTATTTT. Translation gives CASSFSSGGTSTDTQYF.

The genes are TRBV20-1 and TRBJ2-3; no clear D. Trimming shortened V by 6 bases and J by 3 bases, and 10 bases separated the two germline ends. The CDR3 runs 12 residues. Germline assignment: CDR1 DFQATT and CDR2 SNEGSKA (reference sequence). CDR3 amino acids: CSAPDGTDTQYF. The CDR3 DNA follows: TGCAGTGCCCCGGACGGTACAGATACGCAGTATTTT.

The chain uses TRBV29-1 and TRBJ1-1; 7 nucleotides line up with TRBD1. The CDR3 spans 10 residues. Per the germline V gene, CDR1 is SQVTM and CDR2 is ANQGSEA. As DNA, the CDR3 is TGCGGGGCAGACAGGGTATCAGCTTTCTTT. It translates to CGADRVSAFF.

The gene calls are TRBV5-1 and TRBJ2-1; TRBD2 might be the D (5 bases). Germline CDR1 reads SGHRS; CDR2 reads YFSETQ. V lost 2 bases and J 2 bases, leaving 11 bases between the germline ends. The CDR3 runs to 15 residues. DNA of the CDR3: TGCGCCAGCAGCTTAGAAGCGGAGCCCTACAATGAGCAGTTCTTC. Translated, it gives CASSLEAEPYNEQFF.

The chain couples TRBV20-1 to TRBJ1-2, with unresolved D. Germline V gives CDR1 DFQATT, CDR2 SNEGSKA (reference sequence). Trimming took 5 bases from V and 7 from J, leaving 11 bases between them. This CDR3 comprises 11 residues. The DNA for the CDR3 is TGCAGTGCTCCCCTACCCACTGGCTACACCTTC. This translates into CSAPLPTGYTF.

The chain carries TRBV5-1 and TRBJ2-3, with D possibly called TRBD1 or TRBD2 (5 bases each). CDR1 SGHRS and CDR2 YFSETQ come from the germline V gene. The CDR3 is 18 residues long. Trimming took off 5 bases at V and 0 bases at J, with 22 bases between the two ends. CDR3 coding DNA: TGCGCCAGCAGTTACCCGATCGGGACGTATTCTAGCACAGATACGCAGTATTTT. Amino acids: CASSYPIGTYSSTDTQYF.

The rearrangement uses TRBV27 and TRBJ2-2; D is unresolved. This CDR3 spans 15 amino acids. Trimming removed 0 bases at V and 4 bases at J, with 9 bases between. The germline CDR1 and CDR2 sequences are MNHEY and SMNVEV (reference sequence). CDR3 sequence (DNA): TGTGCCAGCAGTTTATCGCCACGGACCACCGGGGAGCTGTTTTTT. Protein product: CASSLSPRTTGELFF.

The chain combines TRBV14 with TRBJ2-2; no firm D call. CDR1 is SGHDN and CDR2 is FVKESK in the germline V gene. V lost 2 bases and J 1 base, leaving 5 bases between the germline ends. This CDR3 region has 14 residues. Written as DNA, the CDR3 is TGTGCCAGCAGCCAATTCTTGAACACCGGGGAGCTGTTTTTT. Its translation: CASSQFLNTGELFF.